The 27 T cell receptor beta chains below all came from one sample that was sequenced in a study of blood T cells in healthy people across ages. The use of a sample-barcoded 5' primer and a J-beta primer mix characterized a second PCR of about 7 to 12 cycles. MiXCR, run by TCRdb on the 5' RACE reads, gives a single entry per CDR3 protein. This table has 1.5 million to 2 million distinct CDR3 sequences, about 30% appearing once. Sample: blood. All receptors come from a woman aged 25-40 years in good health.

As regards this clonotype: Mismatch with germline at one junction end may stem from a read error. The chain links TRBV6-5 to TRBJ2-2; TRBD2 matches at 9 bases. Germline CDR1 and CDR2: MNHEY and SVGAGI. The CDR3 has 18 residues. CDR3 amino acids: CSSSYGIAGALNTGELFF. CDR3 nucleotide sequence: TGTTCCAGCAGTTACGGAATAGCGGGGGCCCTAAACACCGGGGAGCTGTTTTTT.

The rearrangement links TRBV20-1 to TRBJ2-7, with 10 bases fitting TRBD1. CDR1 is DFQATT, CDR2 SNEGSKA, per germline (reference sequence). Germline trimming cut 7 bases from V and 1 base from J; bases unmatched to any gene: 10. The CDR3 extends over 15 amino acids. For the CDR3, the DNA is TGCAGTGTTCCGCCAGGGACAGGGGAATCCTACGAGCAGTACTTC. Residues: CSVPPGTGESYEQYF.

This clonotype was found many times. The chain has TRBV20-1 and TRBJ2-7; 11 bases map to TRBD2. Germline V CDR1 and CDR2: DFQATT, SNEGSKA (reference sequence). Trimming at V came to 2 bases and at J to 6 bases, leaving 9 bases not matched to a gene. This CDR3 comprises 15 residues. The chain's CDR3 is CSARPGGTSGTEQYF. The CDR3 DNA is TGCAGTGCTAGACCCGGAGGGACTAGCGGTACCGAGCAGTACTTC.

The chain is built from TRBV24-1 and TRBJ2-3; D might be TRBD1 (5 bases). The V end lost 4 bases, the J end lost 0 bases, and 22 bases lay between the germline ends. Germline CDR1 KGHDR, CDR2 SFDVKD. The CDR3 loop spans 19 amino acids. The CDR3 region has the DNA TGTGCCACCAGTGAACCCAGGATCATAGGGGTATCTAGCACAGATACGCAGTATTTT. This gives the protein CATSEPRIIGVSSTDTQYF.

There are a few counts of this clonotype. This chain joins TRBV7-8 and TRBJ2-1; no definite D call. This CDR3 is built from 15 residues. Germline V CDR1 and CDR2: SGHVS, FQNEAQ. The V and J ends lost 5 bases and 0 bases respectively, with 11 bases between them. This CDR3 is CASSAGGVSYNEQFF. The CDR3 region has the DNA TGTGCCAGCAGCGCTGGCGGAGTCTCCTACAATGAGCAGTTCTTC.

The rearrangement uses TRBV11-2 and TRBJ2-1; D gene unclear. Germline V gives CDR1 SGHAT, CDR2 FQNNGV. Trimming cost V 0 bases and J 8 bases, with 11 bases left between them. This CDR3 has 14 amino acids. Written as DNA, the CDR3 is TGTGCCAGCAGCTTAGAGACCTCGAATCATGAGCAGTTCTTC. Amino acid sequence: CASSLETSNHEQFF.

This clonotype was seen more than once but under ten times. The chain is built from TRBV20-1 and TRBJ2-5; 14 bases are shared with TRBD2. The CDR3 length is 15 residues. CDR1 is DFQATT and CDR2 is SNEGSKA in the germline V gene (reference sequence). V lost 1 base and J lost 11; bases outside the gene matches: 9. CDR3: CSARGDEGLAGEQYF. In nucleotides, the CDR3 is TGCAGTGCTAGAGGAGATGAGGGACTAGCGGGAGAGCAGTACTTC.

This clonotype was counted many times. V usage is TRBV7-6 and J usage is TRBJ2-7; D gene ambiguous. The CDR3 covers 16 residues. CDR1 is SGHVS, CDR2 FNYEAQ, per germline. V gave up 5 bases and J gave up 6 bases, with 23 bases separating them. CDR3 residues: CASSRLNRLTASEQYF. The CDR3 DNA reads TGTGCCAGCAGCCGCCTGAATCGGCTAACGGCGAGCGAGCAGTACTTC.

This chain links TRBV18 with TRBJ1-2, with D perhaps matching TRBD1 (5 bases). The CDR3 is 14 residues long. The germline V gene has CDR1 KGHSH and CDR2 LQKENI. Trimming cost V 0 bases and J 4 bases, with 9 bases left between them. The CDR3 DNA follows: TGTGCCAGCTCACCACCGCCAGGGACCTATGGCTACACCTTC. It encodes CASSPPPGTYGYTF.

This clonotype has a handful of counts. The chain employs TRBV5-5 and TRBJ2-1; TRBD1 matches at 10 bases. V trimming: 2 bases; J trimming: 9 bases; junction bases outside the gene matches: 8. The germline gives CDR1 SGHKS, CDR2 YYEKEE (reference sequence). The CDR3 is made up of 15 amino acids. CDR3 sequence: CASSFRGQGGSEQFF. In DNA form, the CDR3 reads TGTGCCAGCAGCTTTCGCGGACAGGGGGGGTCTGAGCAGTTCTTC.

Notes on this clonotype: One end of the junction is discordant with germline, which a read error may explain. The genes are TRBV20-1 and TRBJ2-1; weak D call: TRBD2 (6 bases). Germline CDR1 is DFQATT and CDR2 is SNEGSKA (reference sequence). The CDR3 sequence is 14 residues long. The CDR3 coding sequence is TGCGGTGCTAGAGGGCCGGGACTCGCAAATGAGCAGTTCTTC. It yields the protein CGARGPGLANEQFF.

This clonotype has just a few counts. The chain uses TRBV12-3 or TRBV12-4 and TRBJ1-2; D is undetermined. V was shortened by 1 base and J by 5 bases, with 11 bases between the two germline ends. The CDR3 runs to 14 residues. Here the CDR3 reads CASSLEGMGYGYTF. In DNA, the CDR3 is TGTGCCAGCAGTTTAGAGGGAATGGGGTATGGCTACACCTTC.

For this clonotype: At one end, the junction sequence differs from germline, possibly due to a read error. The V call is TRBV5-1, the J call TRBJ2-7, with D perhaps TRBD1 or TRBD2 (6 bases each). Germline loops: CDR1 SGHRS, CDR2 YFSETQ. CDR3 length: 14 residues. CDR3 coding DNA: TGCGCCGGCAGGGCAGGGGTACCGGGGGACGAGCAGTACTTC. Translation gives CAGRAGVPGDEQYF.

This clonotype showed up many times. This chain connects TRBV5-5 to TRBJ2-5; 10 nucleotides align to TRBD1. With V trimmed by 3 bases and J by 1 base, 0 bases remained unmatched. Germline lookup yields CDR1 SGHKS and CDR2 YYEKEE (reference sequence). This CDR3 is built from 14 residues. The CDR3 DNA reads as TGTGCCAGCAGCTGGACAGGGGGCCAAGAGACCCAGTACTTC. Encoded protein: CASSWTGGQETQYF.

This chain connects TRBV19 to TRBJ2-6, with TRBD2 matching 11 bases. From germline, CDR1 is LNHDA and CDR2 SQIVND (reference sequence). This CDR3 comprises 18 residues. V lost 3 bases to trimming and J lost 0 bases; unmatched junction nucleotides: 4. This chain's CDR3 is CASSILGLAVSGANVLTF. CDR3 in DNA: TGTGCCAGTAGTATTCTGGGACTAGCGGTCTCTGGGGCCAACGTCCTGACTTTC.

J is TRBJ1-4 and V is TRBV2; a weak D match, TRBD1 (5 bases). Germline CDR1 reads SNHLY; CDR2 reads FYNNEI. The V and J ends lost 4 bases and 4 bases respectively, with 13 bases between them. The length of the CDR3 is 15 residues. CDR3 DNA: TGTGCCAGCAGTGGAGAGGGGTTGATTAATGAAAAACTGTTTTTT. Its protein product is CASSGEGLINEKLFF. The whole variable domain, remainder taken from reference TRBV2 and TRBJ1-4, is EPEVTQTPSHQVTQMGQEVILRCVPISNHLYFYWYRQILGQKVEFLVSFYNNEISEKSEIFDDQFSVERPDGSNFTLKIRSTKLEDSAMYFCASSGEGLINEKLFFGSGTQLSVL.

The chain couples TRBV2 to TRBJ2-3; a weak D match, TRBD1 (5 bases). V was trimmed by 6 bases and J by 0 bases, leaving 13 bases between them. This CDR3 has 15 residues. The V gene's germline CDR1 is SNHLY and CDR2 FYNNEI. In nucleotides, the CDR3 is TGTGCCAGCAGGGCCTTGGGGCCGAGCACAGATACGCAGTATTTT. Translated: CASRALGPSTDTQYF.

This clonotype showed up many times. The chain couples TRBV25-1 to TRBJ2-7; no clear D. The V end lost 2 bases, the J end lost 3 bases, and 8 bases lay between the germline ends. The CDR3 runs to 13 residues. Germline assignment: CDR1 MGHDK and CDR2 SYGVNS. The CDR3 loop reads CASSEGSFYEQYF. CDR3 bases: TGTGCCAGCAGTGAAGGCAGCTTCTACGAGCAGTACTTC.

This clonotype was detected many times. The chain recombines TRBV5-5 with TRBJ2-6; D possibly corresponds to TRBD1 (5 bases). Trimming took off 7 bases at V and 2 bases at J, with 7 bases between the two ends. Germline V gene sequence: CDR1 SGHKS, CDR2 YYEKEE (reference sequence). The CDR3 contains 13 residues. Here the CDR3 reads CASRRAGANVLTF. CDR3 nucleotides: TGTGCCAGCCGCAGGGCTGGGGCCAACGTCCTGACTTTC.

The CDR3 here is CSATPGLSQYNEQFF. CDR3 DNA: TGCAGTGCGACACCGGGACTTAGTCAGTACAATGAGCAGTTCTTC. The chain couples TRBV20-1 to TRBJ2-1, with a weak D call TRBD2 (6 bases). The V end was cut by 6 bases, the J end by 4 bases, with 19 bases between. The CDR3 covers 15 residues. Germline loops: CDR1 DFQATT, CDR2 SNEGSKA (reference sequence).

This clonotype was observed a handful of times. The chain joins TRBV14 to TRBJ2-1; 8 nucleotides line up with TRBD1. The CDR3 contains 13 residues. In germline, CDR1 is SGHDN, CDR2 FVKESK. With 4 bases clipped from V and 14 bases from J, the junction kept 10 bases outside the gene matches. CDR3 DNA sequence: TGTGCCAGCAGCCTAAGTAAACAGGGGGATAAGTTCTTC. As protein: CASSLSKQGDKFF. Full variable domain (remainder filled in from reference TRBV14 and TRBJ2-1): EAGVTQFPSHSVIEKGQTVTLRCDPISGHDNLYWYRRVMGKEIKFLLHFVKESKQDESGMPNNRFLAERTGGTYSTLKVQPAELEDSGVYFCASSLSKQGDKFFGPGTRLTVL.

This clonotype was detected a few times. CDR3 sequence reads: CASSPQRTNYEQYF. The CDR3 bases are TGCGCCAGCAGCCCTCAGAGGACAAACTACGAGCAGTACTTC. The V and J genes are TRBV4-3 and TRBJ2-7; the D gene is possibly TRBD1 (5 bases). The CDR3 covers 14 residues. The V end was cut by 4 bases, the J end by 3 bases, with 13 bases between. Germline V gene sequence: CDR1 LGHNA, CDR2 YSLEER.

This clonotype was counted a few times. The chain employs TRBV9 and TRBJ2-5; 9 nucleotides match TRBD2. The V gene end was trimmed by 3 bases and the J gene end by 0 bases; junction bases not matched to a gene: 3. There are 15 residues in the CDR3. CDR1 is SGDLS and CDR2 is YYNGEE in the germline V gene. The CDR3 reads CASSAAGGYQETQYF. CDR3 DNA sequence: TGTGCCAGCAGCGCGGCGGGAGGGTACCAAGAGACCCAGTACTTC.

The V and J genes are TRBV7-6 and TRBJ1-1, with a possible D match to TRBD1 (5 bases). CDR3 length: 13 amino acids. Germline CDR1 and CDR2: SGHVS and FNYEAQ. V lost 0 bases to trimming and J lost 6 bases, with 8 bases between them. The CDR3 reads CASSLAGEAEAFF. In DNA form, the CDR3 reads TGTGCCAGCAGCTTAGCGGGGGAGGCTGAAGCTTTCTTT.

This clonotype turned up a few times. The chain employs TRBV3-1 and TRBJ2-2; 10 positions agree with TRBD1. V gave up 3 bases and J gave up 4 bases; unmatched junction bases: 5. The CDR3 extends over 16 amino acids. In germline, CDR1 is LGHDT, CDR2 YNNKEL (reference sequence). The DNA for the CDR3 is TGTGCCAGCAGCCACGGGGACAGGGGCCCCACCGGGGAGCTGTTTTTT. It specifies CASSHGDRGPTGELFF.

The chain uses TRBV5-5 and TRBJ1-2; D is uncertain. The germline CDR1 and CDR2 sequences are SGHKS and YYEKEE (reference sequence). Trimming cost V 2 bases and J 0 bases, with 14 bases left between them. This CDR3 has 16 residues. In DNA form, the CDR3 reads TGTGCCAGCAGCTTAGGCGGGCGGAGAGCTAACTATGGCTACACCTTC. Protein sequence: CASSLGGRRANYGYTF.

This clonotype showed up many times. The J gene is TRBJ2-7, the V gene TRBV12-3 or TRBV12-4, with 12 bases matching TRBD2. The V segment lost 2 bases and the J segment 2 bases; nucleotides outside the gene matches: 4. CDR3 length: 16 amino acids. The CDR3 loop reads CASSLPSGGGPYEQYF. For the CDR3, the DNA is TGTGCCAGCAGTTTACCTAGCGGGGGGGGCCCCTACGAGCAGTACTTC.